This T cell receptor beta chain was found in a study of cytotoxic CD8 clonotypes in ibrutinib-treated CLL. Overall study: The study included 11 relapsed/refractory and under 16 treatment-naive patients; about 17 had IGHV unmutated disease.

Libraries were prepared by immunoSEQ multiplex PCR; TCRdb keeps only in-frame clonotypes and omits some of them. The table shows 110,000 to 150,000 clones, with about 80% occurring only once. The V end lost 7 bases, the J end lost 2 bases, and 11 bases lay between the germline ends. CDR3 length: 13 amino acids. The germline CDR1 and CDR2 sequences are MDHEN and SYDVKM. The receptor was isolated from a human donor with chronic lymphocytic leukemia. This chain joins TRBV28 and TRBJ1-2, with D unclear. This material consisted of PBMCs, taken after 12 months of ibrutinib treatment. CDR3 residues: CASMREGNYGYTF. CDR3 nucleotide sequence: TGTGCCAGCATGCGTGAAGGGAACTATGGCTACACCTTC.